The 31 T cell receptor beta chains below come from one sample, sequenced in a study of CD8 T cells in Susac syndrome. Reverse transcription of roughly 0.5 to 1 ug RNA used random hexamers. MiXCR, run by TCRdb on the immunoSEQ multiplex PCR reads, gives a single entry per CDR3 protein. Of 120,000 or so distinct CDR3 sequences in the sample, nearly 95% were seen once. The sample comprised CD4+ T cells from PBMCs. The receptors here all came from a human donor in good health.

The chain combines TRBV20-1 with TRBJ2-5, with D hard to call. The V gene lost 3 bases and the J gene lost 4 bases, with 12 bases spanning the gap. The CDR3 is 13 amino acids. CDR1 and CDR2 (germline): DFQATT, SNEGSKA (reference sequence). The CDR3: CSASAARRETQYF. In DNA, the CDR3 is TGCAGTGCTAGTGCGGCTAGACGAGAGACCCAGTACTTC.

The chain is built from TRBV3-1 and TRBJ2-2; tentatively, D is TRBD2 (6 bases). Trimming took off 4 bases at V and 5 bases at J, with 17 bases between the two ends. Per the germline V gene, CDR1 is LGHDT and CDR2 is YNNKEL (reference sequence). The CDR3 has 16 residues. DNA of the CDR3: TGTGCCAGCAGCCGAAGAGGAGGCGGGAAGACCGGGGAGCTGTTTTTT. Protein product: CASSRRGGGKTGELFF. Full variable domain (missing parts from reference TRBV3-1 and TRBJ2-2): DTAVSQTPKYLVTQMGNDKSIKCEQNLGHDTMYWYKQDSKKFLKIMFSYNNKELIINETVPNRFSPKSPDKAHLNLHINSLELGDSAVYFCASSRRGGGKTGELFFGEGSRLTVL.

The CDR3 here is CATTTGISNQPQHF. DNA for the CDR3: TGTGCCACCACGACAGGGATTAGCAATCAGCCCCAGCATTTT. The chain combines TRBV2 with TRBJ1-5, with 7 nucleotides matching TRBD1. V trimming: 10 bases; J trimming: 0 bases; junction bases outside the gene matches: 6. Germline V lookup: CDR1 SNHLY, CDR2 FYNNEI. The CDR3 consists of 14 residues. Full variable domain (rest looked up from reference TRBV2 and TRBJ1-5): EPEVTQTPSHQVTQMGQEVILRCVPISNHLYFYWYRQILGQKVEFLVSFYNNEISEKSEIFDDQFSVERPDGSNFTLKIRSTKLEDSAMYFCATTTGISNQPQHFGDGTRLSIL.

CDR3 region: CASSRPGLAGGEQYF. Written as DNA, the CDR3 is TGTGCCAGCAGCAGGCCGGGACTAGCGGGTGGCGAGCAGTACTTC. V is TRBV2 and J is TRBJ2-7; TRBD2 matches 12 bases. Germline CDR1 SNHLY, CDR2 FYNNEI. J was trimmed by 6 bases and V by 6 bases; bases with no gene match: 9. CDR3 length: 15 amino acids.

The rearrangement uses TRBV3-1 and TRBJ2-7; tentative D call: TRBD1 (6 bases). Trimming took off 1 base at V and 0 bases at J, with 19 bases between the two ends. This CDR3 region has 18 residues. Looked up from germline, CDR1 is LGHDT and CDR2 is YNNKEL (reference sequence). CDR3: CASSQASRGTPTSYEQYF. CDR3 DNA: TGTGCCAGCAGCCAAGCCTCGAGGGGGACACCTACCTCCTACGAGCAGTACTTC.

The chain has TRBV29-1 and TRBJ2-3; 7 positions match TRBD2. Germline-derived CDR1 and CDR2 are SQVTM and ANQGSEA. The CDR3 has 15 residues. The ends lost 6 bases at V and 5 bases at J; junction bases unmatched: 14. The CDR3 loop is CSVGGVRNFGDTQYF. The CDR3 region has the DNA TGCAGCGTGGGAGGGGTTCGGAATTTCGGAGATACGCAGTATTTT.

This clonotype has only one observation. The rearrangement links TRBV2 to TRBJ1-5, with 9 bases fitting TRBD1. V gave up 7 bases and J gave up 0 bases; unmatched junction bases: 10. Germline lookup yields CDR1 SNHLY and CDR2 FYNNEI. The CDR3 contains 17 residues. DNA of the CDR3: TGTGCCAGCATCCGAGACAGGGGGGGTTATAGCAATCAGCCCCAGCATTTT. The encoded protein is CASIRDRGGYSNQPQHF.

The chain carries TRBV3-1 and TRBJ2-1; TRBD2 agrees at 11 bases. The CDR3 loop spans 15 amino acids. V gave up 4 bases and J gave up 6 bases; unmatched junction bases: 5. Germline V gene lookup returns CDR1 LGHDT and CDR2 YNNKEL (reference sequence). The chain's CDR3 is CASSLTSGSSNEQFF. The CDR3 DNA reads as TGTGCCAGCAGCCTCACTAGCGGGAGCTCCAATGAGCAGTTCTTC.

The CDR3 nucleotides are TGCAGCGTTGAATACTGGGGGACCCTGAACACCGGGGAGCTGTTTTTT. This gives the protein CSVEYWGTLNTGELFF. J is TRBJ2-2 and V is TRBV29-1; D possibly uses TRBD1 or TRBD2 (5 bases each). Germline CDR1 SQVTM, CDR2 ANQGSEA. Trimming took off 2 bases at V and 1 base at J, with 14 bases between the two ends. This CDR3 is built from 16 residues.

The gene calls are TRBV3-1 and TRBJ1-2; D gene ambiguous. Germline V gene data show CDR1 as LGHDT and CDR2 as YNNKEL (reference sequence). This CDR3 spans 12 amino acids. V was trimmed by 1 base and J by 5 bases, leaving 5 bases between them. The CDR3 sequence: CASSQVKYGYTF. CDR3 DNA sequence: TGTGCCAGCAGCCAAGTGAAGTATGGCTACACCTTC.

The rearrangement uses TRBV4-1 and TRBJ2-2; no definite D call. Trimming removed 1 base at V and 6 bases at J, with 6 bases between. This CDR3 is 13 amino acids long. Germline V gene lookup returns CDR1 MGHRA and CDR2 YSYEKL. This chain's CDR3 is CASSQVRPGELFF. The DNA of the CDR3 is TGCGCCAGCAGCCAAGTCAGGCCCGGGGAGCTGTTTTTT.

This chain links TRBV18 with TRBJ1-2; D not certain. The CDR3 has 13 amino acids. Germline lookup yields CDR1 KGHSH and CDR2 LQKENI. Trimming shortened V by 1 base and J by 4 bases, and 7 bases separated the two germline ends. The CDR3 sequence is CASSPLPFYGYTF. CDR3 coding DNA: TGTGCCAGCTCACCACTTCCATTCTATGGCTACACCTTC.

This clonotype occurred a few times. This chain uses TRBV28 with TRBJ2-5; the D is unclear. The CDR3 extends over 12 amino acids. Germline lookup yields CDR1 MDHEN and CDR2 SYDVKM. The germline V and J ends were trimmed by 3 bases and 4 bases, with 6 bases remaining between them. CDR3 sequence (DNA): TGTGCCAGCAGTTTTCTCGGAGAGACCCAGTACTTC. It yields the protein CASSFLGETQYF.

The J gene is TRBJ2-1, the V gene TRBV4-2; TRBD2 aligns across 12 bases. Germline V gene data show CDR1 as LGHNA and CDR2 as YNFKEQ. The length of the CDR3 is 18 residues. V dropped 1 base and J dropped 2; count of bases not matched to a gene: 6. The CDR3 sequence is CASSQGGLAGGAYNEQFF. CDR3 coding DNA: TGTGCCAGCAGCCAAGGGGGTCTAGCGGGAGGGGCCTACAATGAGCAGTTCTTC.

This clonotype was seen just once. This chain connects TRBV5-1 to TRBJ1-2; D is unresolved. Germline V gene lookup returns CDR1 SGHRS and CDR2 YFSETQ. CDR3 size: 13 residues. Between the trimmed V and J ends, which lost 5 bases and 4 bases, there was a span of 12 bases. The CDR3 is CASSFGEFYGYTF. The CDR3 nucleotides are TGCGCCAGCAGTTTTGGGGAATTCTATGGCTACACCTTC.

V usage is TRBV3-1 and J usage is TRBJ2-3, with 9 bases fitting TRBD2. Germline-derived CDR1 and CDR2 are LGHDT and YNNKEL (reference sequence). There are 19 residues in the CDR3. V was pared by 2 bases and J by 1 base, with 13 bases of the junction left unmatched. For the CDR3, the DNA is TGTGCCAGCAGCCAAACTCCCGGACTAGCGCGTCCGGGCACAGATACGCAGTATTTT. Translating it yields CASSQTPGLARPGTDTQYF.

J is TRBJ2-5 and V is TRBV28; tentatively, D is TRBD1 (6 bases). The CDR3 sequence is 13 residues long. V was pared by 6 bases and J by 1 base, with 9 bases between. Per germline, CDR1 MDHEN and CDR2 SYDVKM. DNA of the CDR3: TGTGCCAGCAGGACAGGAGTCCAAGAGACCCAGTACTTC. Residues: CASRTGVQETQYF.

The rearrangement joins TRBV28 to TRBJ2-5; a possible D gene is TRBD1 (6 bases). The length of the CDR3 is 15 residues. Germline lookup yields CDR1 MDHEN and CDR2 SYDVKM. V was pared by 6 bases and J by 5 bases, with 19 bases between. In nucleotides, the CDR3 is TGTGCCAGCAGCTCCGCTTTAGGGGGATTGGAGACCCAGTACTTC. Its protein is CASSSALGGLETQYF.

The chain joins TRBV6-5 to TRBJ1-2; D gene uncertain. Trimming left V 4 bases short and J 13 bases short, with 13 bases between. The germline CDR1 and CDR2 sequences are MNHEY and SVGAGI. The CDR3 runs to 11 residues. CDR3 region: CASSSQRTVTF. In DNA, the CDR3 is TGTGCCAGCAGTTCTCAAAGGACCGTCACCTTC.

This clonotype has only a few counts. This chain uses TRBV29-1 with TRBJ2-5; TRBD2 matches at 7 bases. Germline loops: CDR1 SQVTM, CDR2 ANQGSEA. The V and J ends lost 4 bases and 5 bases, in that order; junction bases with no gene match: 7. The CDR3 runs to 13 residues. The CDR3 DNA reads TGCAGCGTTGTGGGACTACCCCACGAGACCCAGTACTTC. It yields the protein CSVVGLPHETQYF.

The V call is TRBV29-1, the J call TRBJ2-7; possible D gene TRBD1, 6 bases. The CDR3 is 12 residues long. Germline CDR1 SQVTM, CDR2 ANQGSEA. V shed 7 bases and J shed 5 bases, with 15 bases lying between them. This CDR3 is CSARTAGNEQYF. CDR3 coding DNA: TGCAGCGCTAGGACAGCCGGGAACGAGCAGTACTTC.

The chain links TRBV13 to TRBJ2-1; 8 nucleotides align to TRBD2. With V trimmed by 1 base and J by 5 bases, 7 bases remained unmatched. CDR1 PRHDT and CDR2 FYEKMQ come from the germline V gene (reference sequence). The CDR3 is made up of 16 amino acids. CDR3 nucleotides: TGTGCCAGCAGCTTAGAGCAGACTAGCGCAGACAATGAGCAGTTCTTC. Translated: CASSLEQTSADNEQFF.

V and J are TRBV20-1 and TRBJ1-2, with D maybe TRBD1 (6 bases). V was clipped by 6 bases and J by 5 bases, with 13 bases between them. Per the germline V gene, CDR1 is DFQATT and CDR2 is SNEGSKA (reference sequence). This CDR3 contains 12 residues. The chain's CDR3 is CSALGGQYGYTF. For the CDR3, the DNA is TGCAGTGCCCTGGGGGGCCAATATGGCTACACCTTC.

The chain joins TRBV12-3 or TRBV12-4 to TRBJ1-1, with D tentatively TRBD1 (5 bases). V shed 5 bases and J shed 0 bases, with 10 bases lying between them. The CDR3 covers 14 residues. This chain's CDR3 is CASSPQALNTEAFF. CDR3 nucleotides: TGTGCCAGCAGTCCACAGGCCTTGAACACTGAAGCTTTCTTT.

The chain joins TRBV29-1 to TRBJ2-7; D assignment may be TRBD1 or TRBD2 (5 bases each). Trimming took off 6 bases at V and 3 bases at J, with 15 bases between the two ends. Germline assignment: CDR1 SQVTM and CDR2 ANQGSEA. The CDR3 sequence is 13 residues long. CDR3 in amino acids: CSVGLGPLYEQYF. The CDR3 DNA follows: TGCAGCGTAGGACTGGGGCCCCTCTACGAGCAGTACTTC.

The chain uses TRBV5-6 and TRBJ2-3; perhaps TRBD2 as D (6 bases). The germline V gene has CDR1 SGHDT and CDR2 YYEEEE. The length of the CDR3 is 17 residues. Deletions cut 5 bases from V and 2 bases from J, with 21 bases between. CDR3 amino acids: CASSSRDSRRSTDTQYF. For the CDR3, the DNA is TGTGCCAGCAGTAGCCGGGACTCTCGTCGGTCCACAGATACGCAGTATTTT.

J is TRBJ1-1 and V is TRBV29-1, with 9 positions matching TRBD1. Trimming at V came to 7 bases and at J to 4 bases, leaving 4 bases not matched to a gene. The CDR3 covers 12 residues. Germline V gives CDR1 SQVTM, CDR2 ANQGSEA. In nucleotides, the CDR3 is TGCAGCGCTGACAGGGGGGCCACTGAAGCTTTCTTT. Protein product: CSADRGATEAFF.

Only one count was recorded for this clonotype. The chain joins TRBV6-1 to TRBJ2-7; 8 nucleotides line up with TRBD1. Trimming removed 2 bases from V and 6 bases from J; junction bases left unmatched: 9. Germline loops: CDR1 MNHNS, CDR2 SASEGT. The CDR3 extends over 15 amino acids. In nucleotides, the CDR3 is TGTGCCAGCAGTGAACTTCAGGGGGCTTCTGGCGAGCAGTACTTC. Protein: CASSELQGASGEQYF.

The J gene is TRBJ2-3, the V gene TRBV3-1; unclear D gene. V was shortened by 2 bases and J by 14 bases, with 11 bases between the two germline ends. Germline lookup yields CDR1 LGHDT and CDR2 YNNKEL (reference sequence). The length of the CDR3 is 11 residues. The CDR3 DNA reads TGTGCCAGCAGCCAATCCGGCAGTTTGTATTTT. This translates into CASSQSGSLYF.

This rearrangement joins TRBV30 to TRBJ1-2; D gene ambiguous. The CDR3 covers 12 residues. The germline V and J ends were trimmed by 0 bases and 8 bases, with 10 bases remaining between them. Germline CDR1 GTSNPN, CDR2 SVGIG (reference sequence). DNA for the CDR3: TGTGCCTGGAGTGTCGGGGTTGGAGGCTACACCTTC. Translated, it gives CAWSVGVGGYTF.

The chain is built from TRBV29-1 and TRBJ2-3, with D perhaps TRBD2 (6 bases). The germline V gene has CDR1 SQVTM and CDR2 ANQGSEA. Between the trimmed V and J ends, which lost 5 bases and 1 base, there was a span of 13 bases. This CDR3 has 14 residues. DNA for the CDR3: TGCAGCGTTCTAAAGCGGGTGGGCACAGATACGCAGTATTTT. Translated: CSVLKRVGTDTQYF.